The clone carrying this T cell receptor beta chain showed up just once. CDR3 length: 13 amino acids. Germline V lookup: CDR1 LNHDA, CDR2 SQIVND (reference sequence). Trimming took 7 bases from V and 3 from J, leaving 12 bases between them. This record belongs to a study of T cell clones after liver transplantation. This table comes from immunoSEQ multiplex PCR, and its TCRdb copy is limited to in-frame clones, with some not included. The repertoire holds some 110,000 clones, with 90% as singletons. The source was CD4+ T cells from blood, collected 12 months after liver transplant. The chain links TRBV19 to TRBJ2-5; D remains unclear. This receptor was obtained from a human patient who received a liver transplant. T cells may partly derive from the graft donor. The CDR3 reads CASNDRAEETQYF. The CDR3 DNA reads TGTGCCAGTAATGACCGGGCCGAAGAGACCCAGTACTTC.